Shown below are 23 T cell receptor beta chains from a single sample sequenced in a study of T cell responses to AZD1222 COVID-19 vaccine. The method was immunoSEQ multiplex PCR; TCRdb's version includes in-frame clones alone and lacks a portion of them. Here the sample spans some 120,000 clones, approximately 88% being singletons. The sample here was peripheral blood, taken on day 0 of AZD1222 vaccination. These receptors originate from an adult in good health.

V and J are TRBV27 and TRBJ1-1; D is uncertain. V was shortened by 8 bases and J by 0 bases, with 13 bases between the two germline ends. The CDR3 contains 14 residues. Germline CDR1 and CDR2: MNHEY and SMNVEV (reference sequence). The CDR3, as DNA: TGTGCCAGCGGCCGACTAGGCGTGAACACTGAAGCTTTCTTT. Amino acids: CASGRLGVNTEAFF.

The rearrangement links TRBV6-5 to TRBJ1-1; TRBD1 matches at 9 bases. This CDR3 is built from 14 residues. V lost 6 bases and J lost 5; bases outside the gene matches: 7. Germline V CDR1 and CDR2: MNHEY, SVGAGI. The DNA for the CDR3 is TGTGCCAGCAGGCAACAGGGGGCTATAACTGAAGCTTTCTTT. Its protein product is CASRQQGAITEAFF.

This rearrangement joins TRBV11-2 to TRBJ2-4; TRBD2 matches at 7 bases. This CDR3 is 16 amino acids long. CDR1 is SGHAT and CDR2 is FQNNGV in the germline V gene. The trim removed 5 bases at V and 3 bases at J, leaving 10 bases unmatched. CDR3 sequence: CASSPRGDRDKNIQYF. In DNA form, the CDR3 reads TGTGCCAGCAGCCCCCGGGGGGATCGGGACAAAAACATTCAGTACTTC.

This chain uses TRBV29-1 with TRBJ1-1, with D possibly matching TRBD1 (5 bases). Germline V gene sequence: CDR1 SQVTM, CDR2 ANQGSEA. CDR3 length: 13 residues. Trimming left V 4 bases short and J 3 bases short, with 12 bases between. The CDR3 bases are TGCAGCGTTGTAGGGGTAGTGTACACTGAAGCTTTCTTT. Amino acids: CSVVGVVYTEAFF.

This clone was seen just once. The gene calls are TRBV6-5 and TRBJ2-1; D assignment may be TRBD1 or TRBD2 (5 bases each). CDR1 and CDR2 (germline): MNHEY, SVGAGI. Trimming shortened V by 6 bases and J by 12 bases, and 18 bases separated the two germline ends. This CDR3 spans 13 amino acids. CDR3 amino acids: CASRQDLTGRQFF. As DNA, the CDR3 is TGTGCCAGCAGGCAGGACCTAACGGGGCGGCAGTTCTTC.

The chain couples TRBV6-5 to TRBJ1-4; 7 positions match TRBD1. J lost 2 bases, V lost 2 bases, and 2 bases had no gene match. Germline-derived CDR1 and CDR2 are MNHEY and SVGAGI. There are 15 residues in the CDR3. The CDR3 DNA follows: TGTGCCAGCAGTTACACGACAGGGACTAATGAAAAACTGTTTTTT. It is translated as CASSYTTGTNEKLFF.

The chain is built from TRBV3-1 (or the pseudogene TRBV3-2) and TRBJ1-4; D is unclear. Germline V gene data show CDR1 as LGHDT and CDR2 as YNNKEL (reference sequence). CDR3 length: 15 residues. V was pared by 0 bases and J by 7 bases, with 12 bases between. CDR3 nucleotides: TGTGCCAGCAGCCAAGAGGTAGGGAAGGGTGAAAAACTGTTTTTT. Residues: CASSQEVGKGEKLFF.

The V call is TRBV30, the J call TRBJ1-1; D uncertain. V was trimmed by 4 bases and J by 6 bases, leaving 9 bases between them. CDR1 and CDR2 from the germline V gene are GTSNPN and SVGIG (reference sequence). The CDR3 is 11 amino acids. DNA of the CDR3: TGTGCCTGGAAAGGGTACGCTGAAGCTTTCTTT. Residues: CAWKGYAEAFF.

In DNA form, the CDR3 reads TGTGCCAGTATAAGAAATAGAAATGGCAATCAGCCCCAGCATTTT. Its protein product is CASIRNRNGNQPQHF. V gene TRBV19 combines with J gene TRBJ1-5; D is unclear. The germline V gene encodes CDR1 LNHDA and CDR2 SQIVND (reference sequence). V was trimmed by 7 bases and J by 2 bases, leaving 15 bases between them. The CDR3 sequence is 15 residues long.

V is TRBV9 and J is TRBJ1-1; D gene ambiguous. V was cut by 0 bases and J by 5 bases, with 17 bases left in between. Germline V lookup: CDR1 SGDLS, CDR2 YYNGEE. The CDR3 is made up of 16 amino acids. The CDR3: CASSVEGMAVQTEAFF. Written as DNA, the CDR3 is TGTGCCAGCAGCGTAGAAGGTATGGCAGTTCAGACTGAAGCTTTCTTT.

V usage is TRBV5-1 and J usage is TRBJ2-5; D gene uncertain. The CDR3 is 13 amino acids. Trimming took 0 bases from V and 3 from J, leaving 6 bases between them. Germline V gives CDR1 SGHRS, CDR2 YFSETQ. The CDR3 region has the DNA TGCGCCAGCAGCTTGGGGGTGGAAGAGACCCAGTACTTC. Protein product: CASSLGVEETQYF.

This chain joins TRBV11-2 and TRBJ1-1; D remains ambiguous. The germline CDR1 and CDR2 sequences are SGHAT and FQNNGV. The V end was cut by 0 bases, the J end by 4 bases, with 12 bases between. CDR3 length equals 15 residues. The CDR3 DNA is TGTGCCAGCAGCTTAGATCGCTTGGGAGTCACTGAAGCTTTCTTT. As protein: CASSLDRLGVTEAFF.

The chain is built from TRBV7-8 and TRBJ1-6; no clear D. V gave up 5 bases and J gave up 8 bases, with 16 bases separating them. The CDR3 has 15 residues. Germline CDR1 is SGHVS and CDR2 is FQNEAQ. The CDR3 sequence: CASSDKALGYSPLHF. The CDR3 bases are TGTGCCAGCAGCGATAAAGCTTTAGGGTATTCACCCCTCCACTTT.

The table lists this clone with a count of one. The rearrangement uses TRBV4-1 and TRBJ1-1; 7 positions match TRBD1. The junction had 5 bases not matched to a gene; V was cut back by 3 bases and J by 1 base. The CDR3 is 15 amino acids. Germline lookup yields CDR1 MGHRA and CDR2 YSYEKL. The CDR3 is CASSHGDSGNTEAFF. CDR3 in DNA: TGCGCCAGCAGCCATGGGGACAGTGGGAACACTGAAGCTTTCTTT.

J is TRBJ1-6 and V is TRBV5-5, with a possible D match to TRBD1 (5 bases). The CDR3 sequence is 14 residues long. Trimming shortened V by 0 bases and J by 7 bases, and 8 bases separated the two germline ends. Germline V CDR1 and CDR2: SGHKS, YYEKEE (reference sequence). CDR3 region: CASSLGRGNSPLHF. CDR3 in DNA: TGTGCCAGCAGCTTGGGGCGGGGGAATTCACCCCTCCACTTT. The full variable domain, rest sourced from reference TRBV5-5 and TRBJ1-6, is DAGVTQSPTHLIKTRGQQVTLRCSPISGHKSVSWYQQVLGQGPQFIFQYYEKEERGRGNFPDRFSARQFPNYSSELNVNALLLGDSALYLCASSLGRGNSPLHFGNGTRLTVT.

The chain is built from TRBV7-8 and TRBJ1-3; no clear D. From germline, CDR1 is SGHVS and CDR2 FQNEAQ. The ends were cut back, 1 base at V and 0 bases at J, with 4 bases in the middle. The CDR3 is made up of 14 amino acids. CDR3 DNA sequence: TGTGCCAGCAGCTTAGGAAGCTCTGGAAACACCATATATTTT. Translation gives CASSLGSSGNTIYF.

The chain's CDR3 is CAWSRGLAGTTDTQYF. CDR3 nucleotide sequence: TGTGCCTGGAGTCGGGGGCTAGCGGGAACCACAGATACGCAGTATTTT. The chain has TRBV30 and TRBJ2-3, with 9 bases identical to TRBD2. J lost 2 bases, V lost 2 bases, and 8 bases had no gene match. This CDR3 comprises 16 residues. Germline V gene sequence: CDR1 GTSNPN, CDR2 SVGIG (reference sequence).

The chain is built from TRBV9 and TRBJ1-5; D is ambiguous. CDR3 length: 14 amino acids. The germline V and J ends were trimmed by 0 bases and 2 bases, with 6 bases remaining between them. Germline CDR1 reads SGDLS; CDR2 reads YYNGEE. The CDR3 region is CASSVGGGNQPQHF. CDR3 sequence (DNA): TGTGCCAGCAGCGTAGGCGGGGGCAATCAGCCCCAGCATTTT.

This clone appeared once. The chain recombines TRBV5-5 with TRBJ2-7, with a tentative D call TRBD1 (6 bases). Trimming took 4 bases from V and 5 from J, leaving 13 bases between them. The CDR3 contains 13 residues. CDR1 SGHKS and CDR2 YYEKEE come from the germline V gene (reference sequence). The CDR3 DNA sequence: TGTGCCAGCAGCCAACAGGGTTGGGACGAGCAGTACTTC. This codes for CASSQQGWDEQYF.

This clone has a handful of counts. The chain is built from TRBV18 and TRBJ1-5, with TRBD1 matching 7 bases. This CDR3 comprises 13 residues. The V segment lost 5 bases and the J segment 4 bases; nucleotides outside the gene matches: 2. The germline V gene encodes CDR1 KGHSH and CDR2 LQKENI. CDR3 loop: CASSRGPNQPQHF. As DNA, the CDR3 is TGTGCCAGCTCAAGGGGGCCGAATCAGCCCCAGCATTTT.

The chain combines TRBV2 with TRBJ2-7; the D call may be TRBD1 or TRBD2 (5 bases each). Trimming removed 7 bases from V and 2 bases from J, with 15 bases in between. This CDR3 region has 14 residues. The germline V gene has CDR1 SNHLY and CDR2 FYNNEI. CDR3 protein: CASTEGTHPYEQYF. The CDR3 region has the DNA TGTGCCAGCACCGAGGGGACCCATCCCTACGAGCAGTACTTC.

The chain combines TRBV3-1 (or the pseudogene TRBV3-2) with TRBJ2-3; 10 bases match TRBD2. This CDR3 contains 16 residues. V shed 4 bases and J 2 bases; nucleotides not matched to a gene: 6. CDR1 and CDR2 (germline): LGHDT, YNNKEL (reference sequence). The CDR3 region is CASSRYLAGDTDTQYF. The CDR3 DNA reads TGTGCCAGCAGCCGCTACCTAGCGGGGGACACAGATACGCAGTATTTT.

This chain joins TRBV3-1 (or the pseudogene TRBV3-2) and TRBJ1-5, with 10 bases fitting TRBD1. Germline trimming cut 1 base from V and 7 bases from J; bases unmatched to any gene: 4. Germline V gene data show CDR1 as LGHDT and CDR2 as YNNKEL (reference sequence). The CDR3 runs to 15 residues. The CDR3 loop reads CASSQGTGGQQPQHF. CDR3 DNA: TGTGCCAGCAGCCAAGGGACAGGGGGTCAACAGCCCCAGCATTTT.